This T cell receptor (beta chain) was recovered during a study of T-cell memory formation after mild COVID-19 (dated by TCRdb to 2020 to 2022). The study in broad terms: Most TCR sequence clusters were specific to one of the two donors. In two donors, T-cell clones that expanded and contracted after mild COVID-19 were followed by sequencing TCRalpha and TCRbeta repertoires longitudinally. The cohort was made up of two young adult volunteers, one female and one male, who were previously healthy.

Worth noting for this clonotype: Its antigen is not yet known. Base qualities are missing; no much larger clone stands one base away.

Overall study outcomes, separate from this receptor: The study included only a couple of mild cases, and larger cohorts that include severe cases with pre-infection samples were judged to be necessary. Some responding clones were detected in pre-infection memory, suggesting pre-existing cross-reactive memory T cells joined the SARS-CoV-2 response. Clones contracting from day 15 to 85 had balanced CD4/CD8 phenotypes, while a second wave expanding from day 15 to 37 was biased towards CD4+. The second-wave clones that peaked on day 37 were not confirmed to be SARS-CoV-2 specific. Contracting CD4+ clones turned up mainly in the CM and EM memory subsets, whereas EMRA was where CD8+ clones were enriched.

TCRdb names Illumina NovaSeq 6000 as the instrument used. TCRalpha and TCRbeta cDNA libraries were built by 5'RACE with constant-segment primers, adding sample barcodes and unique molecular identifiers. RNA was extracted from every sample with Trizol reagent. Library amplification was performed in two PCR steps, and a second sample barcode and Illumina TruSeq adapters were introduced in the second step. Libraries were sequenced on an Illumina NovaSeq with 2 x 150 bp paired-end reads. From the authors' description of their analysis: Demultiplexing of reads and collapsing into UMI-guided consensus sequences were performed with migec v1.2.7. Using mixcr v2.1.11, the UMI consensuses were aligned to TRA and TRB V and J templates and assembled into clonotypes. Clonotypes were classified as expanded or contracted when called significant by both edgeR and NoisET, with noise models trained on biological replicates. For edgeR calls, the cutoffs were a false discovery rate-adjusted p below 0.01 and a log2 fold-change threshold of 1. As an exploratory analysis of dynamics, max-normalized trajectories of the 1000 most abundant clonotypes were examined by PCA with hierarchical clustering. Each responding clone was given a CD4 or CD8 phenotype based on the CD4+ and CD8+ repertoires, which had been sequenced separately. Using fastp trimming at Q25 and MiXCR clonotype assembly, TCRdb reanalyzed the public sequencing data and kept in-frame beta chains. Entries that share a CDR3 protein sequence are merged under the most common genes and DNA. In this record, the V and J calls reflect TCRdb's handling and not the investigators' own analysis. The sample table records around 82,000 distinct CDR3 sequences; 9.5% to 15% of these occur just once. Jointly, the top ten make up roughly 40% of the sample.

Ficoll-Paque density gradient centrifugation was the method used to isolate PBMCs. Material for sequencing was PBMCs or a T cell subset sorted from them (not recorded which). This sequence was found in a man between 18 and 29 years old who had mild COVID-19 (a few samples of this study predate the infection). The sample titles of this study are shuffled in the database, so cell type and time point are left out; the donor was told from shared clones.

The CDR3 sequence is CASSHRTGAGEKLFF. The DNA is TGCGCCAGCAGCCACCGGACAGGGGCGGGTGAAAAACTGTTTTTT. The rearranged segments are TRBV4-1 and TRBJ1-4; the junction holds 9 bases that match TRBD1. Its CDR3 holds 15 amino acids, cysteine through phenylalanine. Just CDR3 DNA is preserved here, 45 bases in frame from base 1. Taken from the germline V gene, the CDR1 and CDR2 loops are MGHRA and YSYEKL. For this chain, trimming is 3 bases at the V end and 7 bases at the J end, and the number of junction bases without a gene match is 6.